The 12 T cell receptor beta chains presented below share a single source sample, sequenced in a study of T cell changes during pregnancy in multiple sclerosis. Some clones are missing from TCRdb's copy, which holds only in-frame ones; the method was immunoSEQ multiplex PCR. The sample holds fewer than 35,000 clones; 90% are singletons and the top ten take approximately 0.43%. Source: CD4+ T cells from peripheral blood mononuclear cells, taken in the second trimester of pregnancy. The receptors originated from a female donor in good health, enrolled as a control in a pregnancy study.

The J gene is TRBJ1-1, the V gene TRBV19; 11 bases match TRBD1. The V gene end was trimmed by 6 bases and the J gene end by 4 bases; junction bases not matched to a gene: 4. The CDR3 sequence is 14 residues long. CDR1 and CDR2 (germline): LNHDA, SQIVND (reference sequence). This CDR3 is CASSPGTGGTEAFF. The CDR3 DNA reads TGTGCCAGTAGCCCGGGGACAGGGGGCACTGAAGCTTTCTTT.

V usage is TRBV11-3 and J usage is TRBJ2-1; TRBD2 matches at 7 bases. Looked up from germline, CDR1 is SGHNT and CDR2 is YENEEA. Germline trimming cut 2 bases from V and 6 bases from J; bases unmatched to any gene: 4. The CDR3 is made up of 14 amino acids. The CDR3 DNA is TGTGCCAGCAGCTTATTGAGACTAGCCAATGAGCAGTTCTTC. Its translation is CASSLLRLANEQFF. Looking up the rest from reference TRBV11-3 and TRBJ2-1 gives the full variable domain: EAGVVQSPRYKIIEKKQPVAFWCNPISGHNTLYWYLQNLGQGPELLIRYENEEAVDDSQLPKDRFSAERLKGVDSTLKIQPAELGDSAVYLCASSLLRLANEQFFGPGTRLTVL.

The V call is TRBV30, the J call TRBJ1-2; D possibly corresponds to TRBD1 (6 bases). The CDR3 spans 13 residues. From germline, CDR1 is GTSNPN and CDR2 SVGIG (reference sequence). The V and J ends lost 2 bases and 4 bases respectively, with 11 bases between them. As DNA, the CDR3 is TGTGCCTGGAGTAAGGGACAAAGCTATGGCTACACCTTC. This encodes CAWSKGQSYGYTF.

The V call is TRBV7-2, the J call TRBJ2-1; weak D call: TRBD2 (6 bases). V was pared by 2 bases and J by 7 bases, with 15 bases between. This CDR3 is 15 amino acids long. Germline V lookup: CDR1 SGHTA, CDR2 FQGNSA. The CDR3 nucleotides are TGTGCCAGCAGCTTAAAAAGCGGGCGTATAAATGAGCAGTTCTTC. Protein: CASSLKSGRINEQFF.

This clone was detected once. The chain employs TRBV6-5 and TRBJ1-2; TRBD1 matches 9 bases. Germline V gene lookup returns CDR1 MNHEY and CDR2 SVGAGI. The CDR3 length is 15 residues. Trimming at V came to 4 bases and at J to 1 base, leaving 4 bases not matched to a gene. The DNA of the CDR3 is TGTGCCAGCAGTTCGGACAGGGGCAATAACTATGGCTACACCTTC. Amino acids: CASSSDRGNNYGYTF.

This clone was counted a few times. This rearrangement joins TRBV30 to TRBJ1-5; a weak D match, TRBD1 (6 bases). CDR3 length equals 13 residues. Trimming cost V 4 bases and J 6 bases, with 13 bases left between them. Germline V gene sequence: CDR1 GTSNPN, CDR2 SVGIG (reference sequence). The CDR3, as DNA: TGTGCCTGGACTGAACAGGGCGCTCAGCCCCAGCATTTT. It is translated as CAWTEQGAQPQHF. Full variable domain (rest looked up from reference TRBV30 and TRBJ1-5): SQTIHQWPATLVQPVGSPLSLECTVEGTSNPNLYWYRQAAGRGLQLLFYSVGIGQISSEVPQNLSASRPQDRQFILSSKKLLLSDSGFYLCAWTEQGAQPQHFGDGTRLSIL.

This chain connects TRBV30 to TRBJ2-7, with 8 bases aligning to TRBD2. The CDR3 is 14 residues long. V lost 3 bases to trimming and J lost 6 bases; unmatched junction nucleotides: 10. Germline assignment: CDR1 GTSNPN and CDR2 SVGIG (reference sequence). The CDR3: CAWRASGQFREQYF. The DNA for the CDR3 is TGTGCCTGGAGAGCTAGCGGGCAGTTCCGCGAGCAGTACTTC.

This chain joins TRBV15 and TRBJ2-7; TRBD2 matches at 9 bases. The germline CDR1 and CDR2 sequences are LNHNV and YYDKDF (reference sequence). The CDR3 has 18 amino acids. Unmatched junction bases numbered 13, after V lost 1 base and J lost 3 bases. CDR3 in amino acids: CATSRGSPSGTSFYEQYF. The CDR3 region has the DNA TGTGCCACCAGCAGAGGATCCCCATCCGGGACTAGCTTCTACGAGCAGTACTTC.

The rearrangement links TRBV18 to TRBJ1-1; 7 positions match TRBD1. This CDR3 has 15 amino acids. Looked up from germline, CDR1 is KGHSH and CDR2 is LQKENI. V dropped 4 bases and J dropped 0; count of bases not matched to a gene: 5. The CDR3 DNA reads TGTGCCAGCTCACTCGGGCAGGGGGTGAACACTGAAGCTTTCTTT. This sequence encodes CASSLGQGVNTEAFF.

Here the CDR3 reads CASSLAPSGGAYEQYF. In DNA form, the CDR3 reads TGCGCCAGCAGCTTGGCACCCAGCGGGGGGGCCTACGAGCAGTACTTC. This chain joins TRBV5-1 and TRBJ2-7; 10 nucleotides agree with TRBD2. The V and J ends lost 0 bases and 2 bases, in that order; junction bases with no gene match: 5. Germline-derived CDR1 and CDR2 are SGHRS and YFSETQ. This CDR3 region has 16 residues.

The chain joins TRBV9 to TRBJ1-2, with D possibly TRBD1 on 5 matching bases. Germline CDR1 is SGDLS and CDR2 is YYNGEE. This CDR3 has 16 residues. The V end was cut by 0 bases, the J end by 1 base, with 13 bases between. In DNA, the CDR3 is TGTGCCAGCAGCGTAGGGGCTGCGGGGCTTAACTATGGCTACACCTTC. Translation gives CASSVGAAGLNYGYTF. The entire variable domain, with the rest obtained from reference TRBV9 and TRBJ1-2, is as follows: DSGVTQTPKHLITATGQRVTLRCSPRSGDLSVYWYQQSLDQGLQFLIQYYNGEERAKGNILERFSAQQFPDLHSELNLSSLELGDSALYFCASSVGAAGLNYGYTFGSGTRLTVV.

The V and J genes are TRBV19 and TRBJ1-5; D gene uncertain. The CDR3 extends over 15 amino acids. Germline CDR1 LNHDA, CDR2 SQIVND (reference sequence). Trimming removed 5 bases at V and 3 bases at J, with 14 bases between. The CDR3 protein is CASSPDARYNQPQHF. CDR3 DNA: TGTGCCAGTAGTCCCGATGCGCGGTACAATCAGCCCCAGCATTTT.